The 15 T cell receptor beta chains listed next were all sequenced from one sample in a study of T cell responses to AZD1222 COVID-19 vaccine. Measured with immunoSEQ multiplex PCR; TCRdb has only the in-frame clones, and not every one. The sample shows roughly 140,000 clones, approximately 90% of them seen only once. Material: peripheral blood, obtained 28 days after the second AZD1222 dose. The receptors shown here come from an adult who received the AZD1222 COVID-19 vaccine.

Only a few counts were recorded for this clone. The CDR3 sequence is CASSLVAYAEQYF. CDR3 DNA: TGTGCCAGCAGCTTGGTTGCATATGCCGAGCAGTACTTC. The V call is TRBV5-5, the J call TRBJ2-7; D is undetermined. V was shortened by 0 bases and J by 6 bases, with 10 bases between the two germline ends. The CDR3 length is 13 residues. The V gene's germline CDR1 is SGHKS and CDR2 YYEKEE (reference sequence).

This clone turned up a few times. The CDR3 DNA is TGTGCCAGCTCCGAGGATGGGACGTCCTACAATGAGCAGTTCTTC. Amino acid sequence: CASSEDGTSYNEQFF. The chain uses TRBV11-3 and TRBJ2-1; D may match TRBD1 or TRBD2 (5 bases each). This CDR3 spans 15 amino acids. Germline CDR1 is SGHNT and CDR2 is YENEEA. V dropped 8 bases and J dropped 1 base, with 15 bases sitting between them.

This sequence joins TRBV9 and TRBJ2-3; the match to TRBD2 covers 9 bases. J gave up 2 bases and V 2 bases, and 6 bases lay outside the gene matches. The V gene's germline CDR1 is SGDLS and CDR2 YYNGEE. The CDR3 contains 16 residues. The CDR3: CASSVLAGVPTDTQYF. The CDR3 region has the DNA TGTGCCAGCAGCGTTTTAGCGGGAGTTCCCACAGATACGCAGTATTTT.

This clone was recorded a few times. Written as DNA, the CDR3 is TGCGCCAGCAGCCAAGAAGACAGGCTGAACACTGAAGCTTTCTTT. Protein product: CASSQEDRLNTEAFF. The rearrangement joins TRBV4-1 to TRBJ1-1, with D possibly TRBD1 on 6 matching bases. CDR1 is MGHRA, CDR2 YSYEKL, per germline. CDR3 length: 15 residues. Trimming took 0 bases from V and 0 from J, leaving 8 bases between them.

The chain is built from TRBV5-1 and TRBJ2-7, with 7 bases fitting TRBD1. Per germline, CDR1 SGHRS and CDR2 YFSETQ. The CDR3 loop spans 14 amino acids. V was pared by 6 bases and J by 1 base, with 7 bases of the junction left unmatched. The CDR3 here is CASTRDSYSYEQYF. CDR3 DNA: TGCGCCAGCACCCGGGACAGTTATTCCTACGAGCAGTACTTC.

As DNA, the CDR3 is TGCGCCAGCAGCTTGATTACAGGGCTACGTTCACCCCTCCACTTT. Residues: CASSLITGLRSPLHF. V and J are TRBV5-1 and TRBJ1-6; maybe TRBD1 (6 bases). CDR1 is SGHRS, CDR2 YFSETQ, per germline. The CDR3 runs 15 residues. Trimming took off 1 base at V and 9 bases at J, with 14 bases between the two ends.

This rearrangement joins TRBV5-4 to TRBJ1-4; D uncertain. V shed 7 bases and J shed 5 bases, with 15 bases lying between them. The CDR3 length is 14 residues. Germline-derived CDR1 and CDR2 are SGHNT and YYREEE (reference sequence). Here the CDR3 reads CASGKDARNEKLFF. The DNA for the CDR3 is TGTGCCAGCGGGAAAGACGCAAGGAATGAAAAACTGTTTTTT.

The rearrangement links TRBV5-6 to TRBJ2-1, with 8 bases matching TRBD1. CDR1 and CDR2 from the germline V gene are SGHDT and YYEEEE. CDR3 size: 15 residues. Germline trimming cut 4 bases from V and 7 bases from J; bases unmatched to any gene: 10. The CDR3, as DNA: TGTGCCAGCAGCGACCTCCGGGACAGGTTAAATGAGCAGTTCTTC. Its protein product is CASSDLRDRLNEQFF.

The J gene is TRBJ1-2, the V gene TRBV29-1; possible D gene TRBD1, 6 bases. CDR1 SQVTM and CDR2 ANQGSEA come from the germline V gene. This CDR3 spans 13 amino acids. V was cut by 5 bases and J by 4 bases, with 14 bases left in between. CDR3 amino acids: CSVHQGSSYGYTF. The CDR3, as DNA: TGCAGCGTTCATCAGGGGTCCTCCTATGGCTACACCTTC.

J is TRBJ2-1 and V is TRBV11-1; the D gene is possibly TRBD1 (5 bases). Germline CDR1 and CDR2: SGHAT and FQDESV (reference sequence). V was cut by 5 bases and J by 7 bases, with 15 bases left in between. This CDR3 comprises 14 residues. The CDR3 coding sequence is TGTGCCAGCAGCCCGCGGTGGAACAGGAATGAGCAGTTCTTC. This gives the protein CASSPRWNRNEQFF.

This clone was counted at least ten times. The CDR3 nucleotides are TGTGCCAGCAGTTTATCGGTGGGGGGTGAGACCCAGTACTTC. It encodes CASSLSVGGETQYF. The chain joins TRBV27 to TRBJ2-5, with a tentative D call TRBD2 (6 bases). Per germline, CDR1 MNHEY and CDR2 SMNVEV (reference sequence). Trimming pared 0 bases from V and 5 bases from J, leaving 10 bases between. The CDR3 is 14 residues long.

V gene TRBV4-1 combines with J gene TRBJ1-1; D is perhaps TRBD1 (6 bases). Germline CDR1 reads MGHRA; CDR2 reads YSYEKL. The CDR3 contains 13 residues. V was shortened by 3 bases and J by 4 bases, with 9 bases between the two germline ends. CDR3 region: CASSHGGPTEAFF. The DNA of the CDR3 is TGCGCCAGCAGCCACGGGGGGCCCACTGAAGCTTTCTTT.

V gene TRBV7-2 combines with J gene TRBJ1-5; D is undetermined. CDR1 is SGHTA and CDR2 is FQGNSA in the germline V gene. The V end lost 5 bases, the J end lost 1 base, and 3 bases lay between the germline ends. The CDR3 is 12 amino acids. CDR3 sequence (DNA): TGTGCCAGCAGCCACAGCAATCAGCCCCAGCATTTT. Translated, it gives CASSHSNQPQHF. Using reference TRBV7-2 and TRBJ1-5 for the parts outside the CDR3, the full variable domain is GAGVSQSPSNKVTEKGKDVELRCDPISGHTALYWYRQSLGQGLEFLIYFQGNSAPDKSGLPSDRFSAERTGGSVSTLTIQRTQQEDSAVYLCASSHSNQPQHFGDGTRLSIL.

This clone has just a few counts. J is TRBJ2-7 and V is TRBV19; no clear D gene. Deletions cut 3 bases from V and 4 bases from J, with 16 bases between. CDR3 length: 15 amino acids. CDR1 is LNHDA, CDR2 SQIVND, per germline (reference sequence). CDR3 DNA: TGTGCCAGTAGTATGTCCACTAACCGTGGGTACGAGCAGTACTTC. This encodes CASSMSTNRGYEQYF.

The CDR3 spells CASSSDRWGNQPQHF. CDR3 nucleotides: TGTGCCAGCAGCTCCGACAGATGGGGAAATCAGCCCCAGCATTTT. The chain carries TRBV11-2 and TRBJ1-5; D possibly corresponds to TRBD1 (5 bases). Per the germline V gene, CDR1 is SGHAT and CDR2 is FQNNGV. With 4 bases removed from V and 4 bases from J, the gap between germline ends came to 14 bases. This CDR3 has 15 residues.